The entry that follows covers one TCR beta chain sequence. The antigen remains unidentified. cDNA specific to TCR beta was made from about 0.45 ug of total RNA, with a constant-region primer employed for priming. What produced the TCR beta libraries was three nested multiplex PCR rounds using slightly modified ARM-PCR. One entry per CDR3 protein results from TCRdb running MiXCR on the multiplex PCR reads. The sample records approximately 110,000 distinct CDR3 sequences, 60% to 80% being singletons. The sample is drawn from a study of tumor-infiltrating lymphocytes in primary liver carcinoma. Looking at the study overall: Participating patients were men and women between 30 and 69 years old. Study observations and caveats: It was tumor-adjacent and tumor-blood pairs that overlapped less than tumor region pairs did. The 250 largest clones made up significantly more of tumor than blood repertoires (p = 0.039).

Unsorted bulk tissue, roughly 20-33 mg of it, served as the source for co-extraction of RNA and DNA. Donors were untreated and chronically infected with HBV. The receptor was isolated from a woman in her sixties or seventies with primary liver carcinoma and hepatitis B virus infection. Sequenced material: liver tumor tissue from sampling region 3. Subset in this sample: tumor region T3, left-lateral pole.

Here the CDR3 reads CAGGKQASPQETQYF. CDR3 DNA sequence: TGTGCCGGCGGCAAGCAGGCTAGCCCGCAAGAGACCCAGTACTTC. The rearrangement uses TRBV11-2 and TRBJ2-5; maybe TRBD2 (5 bases). The CDR3 extends over 15 amino acids. The V gene lost 11 bases and the J gene lost 2 bases, with 21 bases spanning the gap. CDR1 is SGHAT and CDR2 is FQNNGV in the germline V gene.